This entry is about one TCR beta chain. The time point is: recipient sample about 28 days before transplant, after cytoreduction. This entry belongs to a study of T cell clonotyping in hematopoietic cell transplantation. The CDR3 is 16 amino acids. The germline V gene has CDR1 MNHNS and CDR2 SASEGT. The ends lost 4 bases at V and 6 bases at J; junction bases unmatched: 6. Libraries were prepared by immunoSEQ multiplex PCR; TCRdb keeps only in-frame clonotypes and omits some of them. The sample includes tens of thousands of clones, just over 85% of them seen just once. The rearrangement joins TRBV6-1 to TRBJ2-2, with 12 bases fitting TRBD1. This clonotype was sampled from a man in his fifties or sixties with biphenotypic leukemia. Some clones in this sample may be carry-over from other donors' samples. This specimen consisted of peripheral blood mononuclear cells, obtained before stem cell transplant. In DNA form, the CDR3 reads TGTGCCAGCAGTGTCCCGGGACAGGGGGCTTCCGGGGAGCTGTTTTTT. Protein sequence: CASSVPGQGASGELFF.